The present T cell receptor (beta chain) was sequenced within a study of cytomegalovirus exposure and HLA in healthy donors. Study-level information: A previous analysis identified 100 million or so unique TCR beta sequences derived from 180 million or so T cells.

Germline CDR1 SGHTA, CDR2 FQGNSA. Trimming cost V 3 bases and J 7 bases; bases outside gene matches: 2. The CDR3 sequence is 13 residues long. PCR used 60 Vbeta primers and 13 Jbeta primers. The protocol was immunoSEQ multiplex PCR, while the TCRdb copy is restricted to in-frame clones and leaves out a portion. The top ten clones hold about 51% of a sample with over 50,000 clones, more than 60% of them seen once. The material sequenced was PBMCs. This TCR was sampled from a man aged 50 or older in good health and CMV-seropositive. This chain joins TRBV7-2 and TRBJ1-5, with 8 positions matching TRBD1. CDR3 amino acids: CASSFNRGQPQHF. DNA for the CDR3: TGTGCCAGCAGCTTTAACAGGGGGCAGCCCCAGCATTTT.